This T cell receptor beta chain was identified during a study of Graves' ophthalmopathy and Graves' hyperthyroidism. Findings of the study overall: Separation of ophthalmopathy from stable hyperthyroidism was achieved by a 13-signature model, at about 89% sensitivity and under 83% specificity. Thyroid clonotypes that were expanded above 0.001 frequency mostly also appeared in blood.

Patients were diagnosed from clinical symptoms, serum thyroxine, TRAb, thyroid ultrasound and orbital computed tomography. About 10 ml of fresh blood yielded the PBMCs by density gradient. In germline, CDR1 is KGHDR, CDR2 SFDVKD. V was cut by 4 bases and J by 3 bases, with 9 bases left in between. This CDR3 is built from 13 residues. Amplifying from RNA transcripts, the study obtained TCR beta CDR3 regions. Second-round multiplex PCR came after a first-round RT-PCR that employed HTBI primers. Via MiXCR, TCRdb re-called the multiplex PCR reads, giving one row per CDR3 protein. Among almost 750,000 distinct CDR3 sequences listed, 40% were seen once. Turning to this clonotype: Its antigen is undetermined.

Sample: peripheral blood. This chain connects TRBV24-1 to TRBJ2-7; perhaps TRBD2 as D (5 bases). The clonotype was recovered from an adult man with Graves' ophthalmopathy. The CDR3 DNA follows: TGTGCCACCAGTGACAACCGGGGCTACGAGCAGTACTTC. Residues: CATSDNRGYEQYF.